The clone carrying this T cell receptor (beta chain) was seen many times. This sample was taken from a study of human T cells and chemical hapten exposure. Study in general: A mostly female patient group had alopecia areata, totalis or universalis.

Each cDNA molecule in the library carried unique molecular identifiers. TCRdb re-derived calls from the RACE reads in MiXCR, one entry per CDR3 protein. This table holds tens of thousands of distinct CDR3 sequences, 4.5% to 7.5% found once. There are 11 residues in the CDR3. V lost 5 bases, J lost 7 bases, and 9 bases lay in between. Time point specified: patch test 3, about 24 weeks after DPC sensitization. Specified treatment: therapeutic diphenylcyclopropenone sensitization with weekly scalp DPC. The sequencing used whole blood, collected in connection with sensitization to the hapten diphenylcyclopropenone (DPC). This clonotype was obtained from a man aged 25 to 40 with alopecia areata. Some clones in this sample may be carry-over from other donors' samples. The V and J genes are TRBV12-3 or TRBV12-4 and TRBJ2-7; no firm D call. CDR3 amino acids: CASSLVDEQYF. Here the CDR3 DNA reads TGTGCCAGCAGTCTAGTTGATGAGCAGTACTTC.